This record concerns one TCR beta chain sequence. The clone's antigen remains unknown. No qualities accompany the bases; no much larger clone lies one base away. The method was the immunoSEQ multiplex PCR assay. The multiplex PCR relied on a mix of 60 forward primers for TCR Vbeta segments and 13 reverse primers for TCR Jbeta segments. The CDR3 region of rearranged TCR beta genes was amplified from genomic DNA with a multiplex PCR assay. The Illumina HiSeq System was used to sequence the amplified TCR beta libraries as 87-base-pair reads. The authors' pipeline ran thus. In a later analysis, about 80 million unique TCR beta chains were counted across the 500 to 850 repertoires, and roughly 10 million of these chains were shared by at least two donors. A nearest-neighbor algorithm error-corrected the raw reads and collapsed the reads into unique sequences, merging closely related sequences to remove PCR and sequencing errors. CDR3 sequences were aligned to IMGT reference sequences to assign V, D and J gene segments. Each retained sequence needed at least a six-nucleotide match to both a V gene segment and a J gene segment. A rearrangement counted as productive if the CDR3 had no stop codons and remained in frame with V and J, and every other rearrangement counted as non-productive. Following IMGT convention, CDR3 was defined as the stretch from the second conserved V-encoded cysteine to the conserved J-encoded phenylalanine. Sequences without an unambiguous match to a single V gene segment were excluded from the earlier analysis of about 600 of the donors. In an earlier analysis of about 590 of the donors, a V segment was called functional when productive rearrangements were above 56.7%, and segregating when the standard deviation between donors exceeded 5%. To diagnose cytomegalovirus status from the catalog of TCR beta chain sequences, a statistical classification framework was built. In a later analysis, TCR nucleotide sequences were compared against IMGT/GENE-DB human TR gene sequences so that V and J genes could be assigned. A later analysis assigned CDR3 sequences and most-parsimonious VDJ recombination scenarios with the TCRdist pipeline. In a later analysis, each TCR beta chain was defined by its CDR3 amino acid sequence together with its V-gene family, and reads lacking a unique V-gene family were excluded. A later analysis removed 500 to 650 highly shared, low-generation-probability nucleotide sequences to deal with suspected cross-contamination and a sequencing artifact. In a later analysis, a clonal expansion index was calculated for each public chain from normalized within-repertoire ranks of inferred template counts. A later analysis computed generation probabilities with a VDJ recombination model fitted to out-of-frame rearrangements, and checked the results against IGoR. In a later analysis, TCR-TCR, TCR-HLA and TCR-CMV co-occurrence was scored with hypergeometric tests, and a repertoire-size bias correction was applied to TCR pairs. In a later analysis, false discovery rates were estimated by permuting HLA or CMV assignments 20 times. A later analysis grouped co-occurring TCRs with DBSCAN, adding TCRdist sequence similarity when clustering within HLA-allele-positive subsets. Repertoires with fewer than 30,000 or more than 120,000 public chains, plus five repertoires with anomalous nucleotide sharing, were excluded from co-occurrence clustering. The table was pulled from immuneACCESS by TCRdb, which kept in-frame rearrangements only. Such tables lose some clones; where checked, under half of the loss comes from unresolved V genes, and the rest has no known cause. V, J and clone size reflect that table, while D and trimming were determined from the DNA. The table for this sample lists 130,000 to 150,000 clones; around 84% of them were counted only once. The ten top clones hold 2.5% to 3.5% of the sample.

This entry comes from a study of cytomegalovirus exposure and HLA in healthy donors (dated by TCRdb to the late 2010s). Broadly, across the study: An earlier analysis of 587 of the donors reported about 290 Gb of sequence data and 120 million or so unique TCR beta sequences from 190 million or so T cells. Every repertoire in the discovery cohort had been generated on one and the same sequencing platform. On average, roughly 250,000 unique TCR beta nucleotide sequences were sequenced per donor among 300 to 500 genotyped donors of the cohort, with approximately 18% of those sequences being non-productive. A few DR-DQ haplotypes were treated as single units for association and clustering because of strong linkage in the cohort. The genetic ancestry cluster associated with self-reported Caucasian donors included 70% to 85% of the approximately 430 genotyped donors. Donor age, sex, ethnicity and CMV serostatus were compiled alongside the repertoire data. To study patterns of TCR occurrence, a later analysis re-analyzed previously published TCR beta repertoires from several hundred donors and added high-resolution HLA genotyping. Genome-wide SNP genotypes for about three fifths of the roughly 700 donors were used in a later genetic analysis, which treated that subset as a discovery cohort. Rather than drawing on any new phenotypic data, the later analysis identified candidate immune exposures from TCR beta sequences and the way those sequences occurred across donors. HLA typing covered class I and class II loci at four-digit resolution. About 300 gigabases of sequencing data and 78 million or so unique TCR sequences were included in an early release covering several hundred HLA-typed donors. To decide whether each TCR beta V gene segment behaved as functional or pseudogenic, an earlier analysis of over 500 of the donors relied on high-throughput TCR beta sequencing. High-throughput TCR immunosequencing, statistical association of individual TCRs with disease status, and machine learning were combined to predict cytomegalovirus infection status. Typing coverage differed by locus: A, B, C, DRB1 and DQB1 were typed in roughly 629-640 donors, DQA1 in about 560, DPA1 in roughly 590, and DPB1 in 472. The study profiled the T cell repertoires of 500 to 800 subjects by immunosequencing and related them to cytomegalovirus serostatus. Along with the approximately 700-subject first cohort, a separate validation cohort of over a hundred different subjects was used. The study aimed to test whether cataloging public T cell receptors could reveal signatures of past pathogen exposure.

The cohort was made up of roughly 670 healthy bone marrow donors. At the time of sampling, all cohort members were nominally healthy, though unrecorded immune exposures were likely present. The donor was CMV seropositive and was included in the group of about 290 seropositive cohort members. Every donor gave a peripheral blood sample, and the peripheral blood mononuclear cells from that sample were used for TCR beta sequencing. Genomic DNA extraction from the blood cell samples was performed with the Qiagen DNeasy Blood Extraction Kit. Beyond this particular receptor, the publication reports: An earlier analysis of approximately 530 of the donors showed that most TCR beta V segments appeared in productive rearrangements either about 90% or about 30% of the time, which broadly matched IMGT annotations. It was suggested by the authors that the approach could potentially be generalized to other disease states and immunological phenotypes. According to a later analysis, parvovirus B19, influenza, CMV and Epstein-Barr virus appeared linked to several top co-occurrence clusters. HLA typing was unavailable for some donors at each locus, so association tests used only the typed subset. Specific HLA alleles were associated with more than 15,000 TCR beta sequences at a false discovery rate of 0.05 in a later analysis. Because counts were too low, some 16 rarely observed V segments, including chromosome 9 orphons, were excluded from the earlier analysis of 500 to 700 of the donors. A group of highly shared sequence variants was considered likely to be a technical artifact of the sequencing pipeline. Some IMGT-functional V segments, including TRBV6-2 and TRBV6-3, could not be told apart with the 87-base-pair reads, so those segments were excluded. In a later genetic analysis, a missense DCLRE1C variant was associated with V-gene and J-gene trimming of TCR beta chains, and the association was replicated in an independent cohort. According to a later analysis, TCR association rates differed among HLA loci, with DRB1 alleles showing the most associated TCRs and HLA-C alleles showing the fewest. A few of the identified cytomegalovirus-associated TCR beta chains were confirmed in vitro to be specific for cytomegalovirus antigens. Across donors, most TCR sequences were observed very rarely, whereas some public TCRs were present in many individuals. In a later genetic analysis, fewer N-insertions in productive TCRs were reported among donors in an Asian-associated ancestry cluster than the approximately 670-donor mean. Compared with equally common non-associated chains, HLA-associated TCR beta chains in a later analysis were more clonally expanded and had lower generation probabilities. The presence/absence analyses assumed that sequencing depth was roughly uniform across donors, and that assumption may not be true. A further reported finding was that TCR beta sequences accurately predicted the HLA-A and HLA-B alleles for most subjects in the first cohort. The study gave a list of 150 to 200 TCR beta chains associated with cytomegalovirus. Linkage disequilibrium might explain the correlated functional status among segregating V segments, but an unknown experimental factor could not be excluded. According to a later analysis, most CMV-associated TCR beta chains appeared to be HLA-restricted, and the HLA associations seemed to be driven largely by CMV exposure. The cohort was sequenced for TCR beta chains only, and without alpha or paired-chain data the features that could be detected were limited. When HLA alleles, especially DR and DQ, strongly co-occurred, TCR associations were difficult to assign to individual alleles. Cytomegalovirus status was reported to be diagnosed by the classifier with high specificity and sensitivity in both the original and validation cohorts. Immune exposure information for the cohort was limited to CMV serostatus.

Reading from cysteine to phenylalanine, the CDR3 counts 15 amino acids. Just the 45-base CDR3 DNA is kept, in frame starting at base 1. Trimmed from V: 4 bases; trimmed from J: 1 base; junction bases lacking a gene match: 6. Reading the germline V gene (reference sequence) gives CDR1 SEHNR and CDR2 FQNEAQ. This receptor was taken from a man in his forties in good health and CMV-seropositive. The sequenced sample was PBMCs. The rearrangement joined TRBV7-9 to TRBJ1-2, and 7 junctional nucleotides match TRBD1. The nucleotides are TGTGCCAGCAGCTGGTCGGACAGGCTTAACTATGGCTACACCTTC. Protein translation: CASSWSDRLNYGYTF. Beyond the CDR3, the reference TRBV7-9 and TRBJ1-2 genes provide the residues; the full variable domain reads: DTGVSQNPRHKITKRGQNVTFRCDPISEHNRLYWYRQTLGQGPEFLTYFQNEAQLEKSRLLSDRFSAERPKGSFSTLEIQRTEQGDSAMYLCASSWSDRLNYGYTFGSGTRLTVV.